Listed here are 18 T cell receptor beta chains from one sample, sequenced in a study of blood T cell repertoires in COVID-19. Sequencing used immunoSEQ multiplex PCR; TCRdb keeps in-frame clones, though not all of them. Here the sample spans approximately 51,000 clones, about 90% being singletons. The sample taken for sequencing was peripheral blood. These TCRs come from a man aged 70 or older with active COVID-19.

The chain is built from TRBV6-2 or TRBV6-3 and TRBJ2-5; D unresolved. Trimming removed 2 bases at V and 2 bases at J, with 9 bases between. This CDR3 has 14 amino acids. The germline gives CDR1 MNHEY, CDR2 SVGEGT. The CDR3: CASSYESFQETQYF. The CDR3 region has the DNA TGTGCCAGCAGTTACGAAAGCTTTCAAGAGACCCAGTACTTC.

J is TRBJ2-2 and V is TRBV6-5; 8 bases line up with TRBD1. The ends lost 4 bases at V and 4 bases at J; junction bases unmatched: 8. Germline-derived CDR1 and CDR2 are MNHEY and SVGAGI. The CDR3 runs to 16 residues. The CDR3 nucleotides read TGTGCCAGCAGTTTCGGGACAGGTGCCCGCACCGGGGAGCTGTTTTTT. Its protein product is CASSFGTGARTGELFF.

V is TRBV3-1 (or the pseudogene TRBV3-2) and J is TRBJ2-2; the match to TRBD1 covers 10 bases. CDR1 is LGHDT and CDR2 is YNNKEL in the germline V gene (reference sequence). CDR3 size: 16 residues. Trimming removed 4 bases from V and 4 bases from J; junction bases left unmatched: 6. CDR3 protein: CASSLTGGRGTGELFF. The CDR3 DNA is TGTGCCAGCAGCCTGACAGGGGGCCGGGGCACCGGGGAGCTGTTTTTT.

In this sample, this clone turned up once. V is TRBV19 and J is TRBJ1-1; 10 bases are a match to TRBD1. CDR1 LNHDA and CDR2 SQIVND come from the germline V gene (reference sequence). The CDR3 contains 15 residues. V was pared by 7 bases and J by 3 bases, with 8 bases of the junction left unmatched. The CDR3 spells CASNLGGTGDTEAFF. For the CDR3, the DNA is TGTGCCAGTAATCTAGGCGGGACAGGGGACACTGAAGCTTTCTTT.

The chain links TRBV29-1 to TRBJ2-7, with 8 bases matching TRBD2. The V segment lost 6 bases and the J segment 1 base; nucleotides outside the gene matches: 2. The CDR3 length is 12 residues. Germline CDR1 is SQVTM and CDR2 is ANQGSEA. Written as DNA, the CDR3 is TGCAGCGTCGGGGGGGGTTCCTACGAGCAGTACTTC. This translates into CSVGGGSYEQYF.

The chain has TRBV19 and TRBJ1-6, with a weak D call TRBD1 (5 bases). The length of the CDR3 is 16 residues. V lost 0 bases to trimming and J lost 10 bases, with 16 bases between them. Looked up from germline, CDR1 is LNHDA and CDR2 is SQIVND (reference sequence). CDR3 loop: CASSIDFGQGGSPLHF. The CDR3 DNA reads as TGTGCCAGTAGTATAGATTTCGGGCAGGGCGGCTCACCCCTCCACTTT.

The chain employs TRBV9 and TRBJ2-7; D might be TRBD1 (6 bases). The CDR3 spans 14 residues. In germline, CDR1 is SGDLS, CDR2 YYNGEE. Deletions cut 0 bases from V and 3 bases from J, with 10 bases between. The CDR3 reads CASSVDGTIYEQYF. In nucleotides, the CDR3 is TGTGCCAGCAGCGTAGACGGGACAATCTACGAGCAGTACTTC.

V gene TRBV3-1 (or the pseudogene TRBV3-2) combines with J gene TRBJ1-5; TRBD1 might be the D (5 bases). CDR3 length: 17 amino acids. Germline CDR1 is LGHDT and CDR2 is YNNKEL (reference sequence). V was pared by 2 bases and J by 2 bases, with 16 bases between. The DNA for the CDR3 is TGTGCCAGCAGCCAATCCGGAGGGGAAGGGGGCAATCAGCCCCAGCATTTT. It specifies CASSQSGGEGGNQPQHF.

The chain is built from TRBV30 and TRBJ2-1; maybe TRBD2 (5 bases). In germline, CDR1 is GTSNPN, CDR2 SVGIG (reference sequence). V lost 0 bases to trimming and J lost 6 bases, with 6 bases between them. This CDR3 region has 12 residues. CDR3 in amino acids: CAWSVLGNEQFF. The CDR3 DNA follows: TGTGCCTGGAGTGTACTAGGCAATGAGCAGTTCTTC.

This chain uses TRBV5-4 with TRBJ2-6; tentatively, D is TRBD2 (5 bases). V was shortened by 0 bases and J by 1 base, with 8 bases between the two germline ends. The germline gives CDR1 SGHNT, CDR2 YYREEE (reference sequence). The CDR3 loop spans 16 amino acids. In DNA, the CDR3 is TGTGCCAGCAGCTTGGTGAGGGCGTCTGGGGCCAACGTCCTGACTTTC. Translation gives CASSLVRASGANVLTF.

The table lists this clone with a count of one. V and J are TRBV6-5 and TRBJ1-1, with a weak D call TRBD1 (6 bases). Germline V gene data show CDR1 as MNHEY and CDR2 as SVGAGI. CDR3 size: 13 residues. The germline V and J ends were trimmed by 0 bases and 5 bases, with 7 bases remaining between them. CDR3 residues: CASSYSQGTEAFF. The DNA for the CDR3 is TGTGCCAGCAGTTACTCGCAGGGGACTGAAGCTTTCTTT.

This chain connects TRBV19 to TRBJ1-4; D is unresolved. The CDR3 runs 14 residues. Germline CDR1 and CDR2: LNHDA and SQIVND (reference sequence). The ends were cut back, 7 bases at V and 0 bases at J, with 9 bases in the middle. CDR3 nucleotide sequence: TGTGCCAGTACCCAGACAACAACTAATGAAAAACTGTTTTTT. Encoded protein: CASTQTTTNEKLFF.

In DNA, the CDR3 is TGTGCCTGGAGTGTAAACAGGCTTGGCGGTCTTGAGCAGTACTTC. It specifies CAWSVNRLGGLEQYF. The genes are TRBV30 and TRBJ2-7; D might be TRBD1 (5 bases). Germline lookup yields CDR1 GTSNPN and CDR2 SVGIG (reference sequence). V gave up 0 bases and J gave up 7 bases, with 19 bases separating them. The CDR3 runs 15 residues.

The genes are TRBV4-3 and TRBJ2-1; TRBD1 aligns across 9 bases. Germline CDR1 is LGHNA and CDR2 is YSLEER. Unmatched junction bases numbered 10, after V lost 1 base and J lost 12 bases. The CDR3 is made up of 15 amino acids. The CDR3 nucleotides are TGCGCCAGCAGCCAAGTGATAGGACAGGGGATGTCGCAGTTCTTC. It translates to CASSQVIGQGMSQFF.

Only one count was recorded for this clone. The chain couples TRBV6-2 or TRBV6-3 to TRBJ2-7; TRBD1 might be the D (5 bases). The CDR3 is made up of 15 amino acids. V lost 4 bases and J lost 3, with 16 bases in between. The germline CDR1 and CDR2 sequences are MNHEY and SVGEGT. CDR3: CASSSGHPLNYEQYF. CDR3 nucleotide sequence: TGTGCCAGCAGTTCCGGACATCCCCTGAACTACGAGCAGTACTTC.

The rearrangement uses TRBV10-3 and TRBJ2-5; D ambiguous. This CDR3 has 15 amino acids. Trimming took off 0 bases at V and 2 bases at J, with 10 bases between the two ends. Germline CDR1 ENHRY, CDR2 SYGVKD. The CDR3 bases are TGTGCCATCAGTGAGTCGGAAACAGCTCAAGAGACCCAGTACTTC. It yields the protein CAISESETAQETQYF.

This clone was seen just once. The chain combines TRBV5-4 with TRBJ2-3; 12 nucleotides agree with TRBD2. Germline V gene lookup returns CDR1 SGHNT and CDR2 YYREEE (reference sequence). V dropped 4 bases and J dropped 11; count of bases not matched to a gene: 11. The CDR3 sequence is 15 residues long. CDR3 amino acids: CASSPASGGAYKQYF. The CDR3 DNA reads TGTGCCAGCAGCCCGGCTAGCGGGGGGGCCTACAAGCAGTATTTT.

The genes are TRBV5-1 and TRBJ2-5; D might be TRBD2 (5 bases). Germline CDR1 and CDR2: SGHRS and YFSETQ. The ends were cut back, 0 bases at V and 3 bases at J, with 15 bases in the middle. The CDR3 is 16 amino acids. Written as DNA, the CDR3 is TGCGCCAGCAGCTTGGGGGCTAGCTCTTCTAAAGAGACCCAGTACTTC. It codes for CASSLGASSSKETQYF.